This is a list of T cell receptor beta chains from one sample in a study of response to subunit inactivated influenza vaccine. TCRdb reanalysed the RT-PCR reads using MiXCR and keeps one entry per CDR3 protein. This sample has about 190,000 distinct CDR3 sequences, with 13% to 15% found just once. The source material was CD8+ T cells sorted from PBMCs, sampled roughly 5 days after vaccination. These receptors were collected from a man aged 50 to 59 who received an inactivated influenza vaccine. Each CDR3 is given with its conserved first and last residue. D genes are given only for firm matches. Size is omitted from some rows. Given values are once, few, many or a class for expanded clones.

TGCGCCAGCAGCCAGATCAAAGGGGGGGCCGGCGAGCAGTACTTC CASSQIKGGAGEQYF TRBV4-1 . few TRBJ2-7
TGTGCCAGCAGCGTAGCAGGCGGGAGTGACGAGCAGTACTTC CASSVAGGSDEQYF TRBV9 TRBD2 . TRBJ2-7
TGTGCCACCGGGGATAATGAAAAACTGTTTTTT CATGDNEKLFF TRBV15 . . TRBJ1-4
TGTGCCACGCGGGGGGCTGGTGGCACAGATACGCAGTATTTT CATRGAGGTDTQYF TRBV15 TRBD2 . TRBJ2-3
TGTGCCAGCAGCTTCGAGGGTTCCGGCACTGAAGCTTTCTTT CASSFEGSGTEAFF TRBV7-2 . few TRBJ1-1
TGTGCCAGCGCCCGGACTAGCGGGAGATGGACCGGGGAGCTGTTTTTT CASARTSGRWTGELFF TRBV12-3/TRBV12-4 TRBD2 few TRBJ2-2
TGCAGTGCTACGGAGTTCAGGGGCTACGAGCAGTACTTC CSATEFRGYEQYF TRBV20-1 . . TRBJ2-7
TGTGCCAGCAGCCAAGAGAGGGGTCTGACTAATGAAAAACTGTTTTTT CASSQERGLTNEKLFF TRBV4-2 . . TRBJ1-4
TGTGCCAGCAGCGGGGGGACGGCCTCCTACAATGAGCAGTTCTTC CASSGGTASYNEQFF TRBV7-9 . few TRBJ2-1
TGTGCCAGCAGGACCATGACAGAAGAGACCCAGTACTTC CASRTMTEETQYF TRBV12-3/TRBV12-4 . . TRBJ2-5
TGTGCCAGCAGCTCGGACAGGGGATCCTACTACGAGCAGTACTTC CASSSDRGSYYEQYF TRBV7-9 TRBD1 few TRBJ2-7
TGTGCCAGCAGCTTAGAAACAGGACCCTGGGTGAACACTGAAGCTTTCTTT CASSLETGPWVNTEAFF TRBV11-2 . few TRBJ1-1
TGTGCCAGCGCGCCCGAGGGGTGGGCAGATACGCAGTATTTT CASAPEGWADTQYF TRBV27 . . TRBJ2-3
TGTGCCAGCAGCCAAGATTCGGGACTAGCGACTTACAATGAGCAGTTCTTC CASSQDSGLATYNEQFF TRBV4-2 TRBD2 few TRBJ2-1
TGTGCCAGCAGGGGGACAGGGGGACGCGAGCAGTACTTC CASRGTGGREQYF TRBV2 TRBD1 . TRBJ2-7
TGTGCCAGCAGCCGCCTAGCGGGAGGGCCGGATGAGCAGTTCTTC CASSRLAGGPDEQFF TRBV11-2 TRBD2 few TRBJ2-1
TGTGCCATCGGGACTAGCGCAAACTACGAGCAGTACTTC CAIGTSANYEQYF TRBV10-3 TRBD2 few TRBJ2-7
TGCGCCAGCAGCCAAGGGAGGGCCCGTGGAAACACCATATATTTT CASSQGRARGNTIYF TRBV4-3 . few TRBJ1-3
TGTGCCAGCAGCTTAGGACAGGGTCTCTCTTATGGCTACACCTTC CASSLGQGLSYGYTF TRBV11-2 TRBD1 few TRBJ1-2
TGTGCCAGCAGCTTGAGCGGAGGAATACCTGGGGCCAACGTCCTGACTTTC CASSLSGGIPGANVLTF TRBV5-5 . few TRBJ2-6
TGTGCCAGCAGCTTACCAGGCGCGGATACGCAGTATTTT CASSLPGADTQYF TRBV7-9 . few TRBJ2-3
TGTGTCAGCAGTCCAAGCAGGGGACTGGGCGAGCAGTACTTC CVSSPSRGLGEQYF TRBV27 . . TRBJ2-7
TGTGCCAGCAGCTTCGGACAGCTACTCTCCTACGAGCAGTACTTC CASSFGQLLSYEQYF TRBV11-2 . few TRBJ2-7
TGTGCTAGCAGCTTACACGAGGCAGATACGCAGTATTTT CASSLHEADTQYF TRBV7-7 . few TRBJ2-3
TGTGCCAGCAGTTTGCTGGGGATGGGTCAGCCCCAGCATTTT CASSLLGMGQPQHF TRBV12-3/TRBV12-4 . . TRBJ1-5
TGTGCCAGCCGGGGACAGGCCAGCACAGATACGCAGTATTTT CASRGQASTDTQYF TRBV28 TRBD1 . TRBJ2-3
TGTGCCAGCAGTTACACGACCTCGACCTCCCACGAGCAGTACTTC CASSYTTSTSHEQYF TRBV6-5 . few TRBJ2-7
TGTGCCAGCAGCTTAGGTCGGGGTTTACAATACGAGCAGTACTTC CASSLGRGLQYEQYF TRBV7-8 . . TRBJ2-7
TGCAGCGTCCTTACCCGGGACAGGGGGCTGTTTAATGAAAAACTGTTTTTT CSVLTRDRGLFNEKLFF TRBV29-1 TRBD1 few TRBJ1-4
TGTGCCAGCAGCAGCGGGGCGGGCTACGAGCAGTACTTC CASSSGAGYEQYF TRBV9 TRBD2 . TRBJ2-7
TGTGCCACCAGCAGAGAGGGGACAGGGTTGCGGGAGCAGTACTTC CATSREGTGLREQYF TRBV15 TRBD1 . TRBJ2-7
TGTGCCAGCAGCTTCACACAGGGGGCGAGTGAAGCTTTCTTT CASSFTQGASEAFF TRBV7-9 TRBD1 . TRBJ1-1
TGCGCCAGCAGCGATGACTGGGGCCCGGGATTCGAGCAGTTCTTC CASSDDWGPGFEQFF TRBV4-3 . many TRBJ2-1
TGCAGTGCTAGTGGGGCGGGGACTAGTTTATACGAGCAGTACTTC CSASGAGTSLYEQYF TRBV20-1 TRBD2 . TRBJ2-7
TGTGCCAGCAGTTTAGCGACATCACAAATGGAGACCCAGTACTTC CASSLATSQMETQYF TRBV12-3/TRBV12-4 . . TRBJ2-5
TGTGCCAGCAGCTCACAGGGATATCAAGTCTACGAGCAGTACTTC CASSSQGYQVYEQYF TRBV5-6 . few TRBJ2-7
TGTGCCAGTTTAGGCGTTCGTAACACAGATACGCAGTATTTT CASLGVRNTDTQYF TRBV12-3/TRBV12-4 . few TRBJ2-3